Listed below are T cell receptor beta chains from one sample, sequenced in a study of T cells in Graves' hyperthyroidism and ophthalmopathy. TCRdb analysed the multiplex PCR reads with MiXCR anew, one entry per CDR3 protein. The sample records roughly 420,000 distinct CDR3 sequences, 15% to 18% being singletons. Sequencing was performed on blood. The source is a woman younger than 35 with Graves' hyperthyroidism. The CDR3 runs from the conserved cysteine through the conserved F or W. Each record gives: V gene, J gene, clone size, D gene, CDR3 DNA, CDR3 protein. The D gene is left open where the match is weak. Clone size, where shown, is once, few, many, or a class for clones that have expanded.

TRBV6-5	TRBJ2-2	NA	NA	TGTGCCAGCAGTTACTGGGGAAACACCGGGGAGCTGTTTTTT	CASSYWGNTGELFF
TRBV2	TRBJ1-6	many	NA	TGTGCCAGCAGTGAAGGACGTATAAGTTTGAATTCACCCCTCCACTTT	CASSEGRISLNSPLHF
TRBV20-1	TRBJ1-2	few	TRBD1	TGCAGTGCTAGCTCTCTTGGACAGGGATATGGCTACACCTTC	CSASSLGQGYGYTF
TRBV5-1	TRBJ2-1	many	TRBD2	TGCGCCAGCAGCTTGTTTAGCGGGGGGGCGTTCAATGAGCAGTTCTTC	CASSLFSGGAFNEQFF
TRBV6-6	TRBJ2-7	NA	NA	TGTGCCAGCAGTTACACGCAGCAGGGAAACGAGCAGTACTTC	CASSYTQQGNEQYF
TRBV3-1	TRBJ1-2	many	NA	TGTGCCAGCAGCCAAGCGGGAGCGGGAGGCTACACCTTC	CASSQAGAGGYTF
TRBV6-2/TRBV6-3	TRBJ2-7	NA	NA	TGTGCCAGCAGAGAGCAGGCCGCCTACGAGCAGTACTTC	CASREQAAYEQYF
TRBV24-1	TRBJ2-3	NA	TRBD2	TGTGCCACCAGTGATTACAGCGGGAGGGCGACAGATACGCAGTATTTT	CATSDYSGRATDTQYF
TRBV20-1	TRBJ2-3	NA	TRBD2	TGCAGTGCTAACCCCCTAGCGGGGGGAGTCCTCACAGATACGCAGTATTTT	CSANPLAGGVLTDTQYF
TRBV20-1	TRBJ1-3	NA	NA	TGCAGTGCTAGAGCCGGCACGAACTCTGGAAACACCATATATTTT	CSARAGTNSGNTIYF
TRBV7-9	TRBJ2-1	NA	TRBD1	TGTGCCAGCAGTTATCCGACGGGACAGGGCACCTACAATGAGCAGTTCTTC	CASSYPTGQGTYNEQFF
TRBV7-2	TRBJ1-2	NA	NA	TGTGCCAGCAGCTTAGGAGGGGTTAACTATGGCTACACCTTC	CASSLGGVNYGYTF
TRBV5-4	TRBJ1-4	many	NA	TGTGCCAGCAAGCCTCGGGGAGCAACTAATGAAAAACTGTTTTTT	CASKPRGATNEKLFF
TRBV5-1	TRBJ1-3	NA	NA	TGCGCCAGCAGCTTGGCCCCCACAGGAAACACCATATATTTT	CASSLAPTGNTIYF
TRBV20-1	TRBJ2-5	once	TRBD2	TGCAGTGCTAGAGATGGGGCGGGGGGACAAGAGACCCAGTACTTC	CSARDGAGGQETQYF
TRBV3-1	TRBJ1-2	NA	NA	TGTGCCAGCAGCCAAGGCACAGGCATCTATTATGGCTACACCTTC	CASSQGTGIYYGYTF
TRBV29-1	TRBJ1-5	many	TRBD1	TGCAGCGTGGGGACAGGGGGGGATCAGCCCCAGCATTTT	CSVGTGGDQPQHF
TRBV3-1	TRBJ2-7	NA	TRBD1	TGTGCCAGCAGCCCAAGTCCCCGGACAGGGGACACCTACGAGCAGTACTTC	CASSPSPRTGDTYEQYF
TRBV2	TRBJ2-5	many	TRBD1	TGTGCCAGCAGCTCAGGGGGTATCGAGACCCAGTACTTC	CASSSGGIETQYF
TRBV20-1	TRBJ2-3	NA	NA	TGCAGTGCTAGAGATCCGGGACATGGAGGCACAGATACGCAGTATTTT	CSARDPGHGGTDTQYF
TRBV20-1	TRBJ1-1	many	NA	TGCAGTGCTCCGCGACCGGTTAGGGACACTGAAGCTTTCTTT	CSAPRPVRDTEAFF
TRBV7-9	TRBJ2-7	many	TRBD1	TGTGCCATACCTACAGGGGACCGTCAGGACGAGCAGTACTTC	CAIPTGDRQDEQYF
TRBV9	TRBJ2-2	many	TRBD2	TGTGCCAGCAGCTCGGGGGGGGCGAACACCGGGGAGCTGTTTTTT	CASSSGGANTGELFF
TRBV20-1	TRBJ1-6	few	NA	TGCAGTGCGACCCCCTTCGCCGGTGGGAATTCACCCCTCCACTTT	CSATPFAGGNSPLHF
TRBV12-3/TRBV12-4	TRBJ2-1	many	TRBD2	TGTGCCAGCAGCCCCGTAGGGACTAGCTATTTTGAGCAGTTCTTC	CASSPVGTSYFEQFF
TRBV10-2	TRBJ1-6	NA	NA	TGCGCCAGCAGTGAGTTCCCCGGGGAGACATCACCCCTCCACTTT	CASSEFPGETSPLHF
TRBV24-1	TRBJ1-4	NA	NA	TGTGCCACCAGTGATGTAGGGACGGGGGATGAAAAACTGTTTTTT	CATSDVGTGDEKLFF
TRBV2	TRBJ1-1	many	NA	TGTGCCAGCAGTGATGACCTGAACACTGAAGCTTTCTTT	CASSDDLNTEAFF
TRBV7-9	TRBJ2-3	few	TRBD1	TGTGCCAGCAGCCCTCGACAGGGGAGGTTTAGCACAGATACGCGGTATTTT	CASSPRQGRFSTDTRYF
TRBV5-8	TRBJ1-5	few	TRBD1	TGTGCCAGCAGCCTGGGACAGGGCATGAACCAGCCCCAGCATTTT	CASSLGQGMNQPQHF
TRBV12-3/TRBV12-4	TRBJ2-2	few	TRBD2	TGTGCCAGCAGTCTCCCCTTGGCGGGAGTAGGTCCCGGGGAGCTGTTTTTT	CASSLPLAGVGPGELFF
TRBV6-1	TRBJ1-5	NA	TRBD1	TGTGCCAGCAGCGACCCCGGGGGACAGAATCAGCCCCAGCATTTT	CASSDPGGQNQPQHF
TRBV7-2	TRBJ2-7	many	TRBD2	TGTGCCAGCAGCCTCAGGACTAGCGGGGGGGCGGTCGAGCAGTACTTC	CASSLRTSGGAVEQYF
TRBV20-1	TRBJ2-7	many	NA	TGCAGTGCTAGAGTCCCAGGGGAGTACGAGCAGTACTTC	CSARVPGEYEQYF
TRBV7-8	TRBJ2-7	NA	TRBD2	TGTGCCAGCAGCTATGCGGGAGGACACGAGCAGTACTTC	CASSYAGGHEQYF
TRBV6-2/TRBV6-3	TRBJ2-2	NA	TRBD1	TGTGCCAGCAGTTACCCCGGGACAGATACCACCGGGGAGCTGTTTTTT	CASSYPGTDTTGELFF
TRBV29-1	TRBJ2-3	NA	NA	TGCAGCGTGAGGGCGAGGGGGGGAGTGGGAGGTACGCAGTATTTT	CSVRARGGVGGTQYF
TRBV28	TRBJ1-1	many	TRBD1	TGTGCCAGCAGACGACAGGGGGTGGTGGGTGAAGCTTTCTTT	CASRRQGVVGEAFF
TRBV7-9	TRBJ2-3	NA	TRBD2	TGTGCCAGCAGCTTAATACTAGCGGGAGCCCCTGATACGCAGTATTTT	CASSLILAGAPDTQYF
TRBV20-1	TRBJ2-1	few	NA	TGCAGTGCTAGTCCTGGGACGGGAAACAATGAGCAGTTCTTC	CSASPGTGNNEQFF
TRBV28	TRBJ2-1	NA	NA	TGTGCCAGCAGCCAAGCCAGGGGGGCCCGGGGTGAGCAGTTCTTC	CASSQARGARGEQFF
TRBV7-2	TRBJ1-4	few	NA	TGTGCCAGCAGCTCGTACCGGGGAACTAATGAAAAACTGTTTTTT	CASSSYRGTNEKLFF
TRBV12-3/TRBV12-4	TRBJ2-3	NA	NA	TGTGCCAGCAGATGGACAGGAACCCGGGGGGATACGCAGTATTTT	CASRWTGTRGDTQYF
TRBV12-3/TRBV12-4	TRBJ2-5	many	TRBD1	TGTGCCAGCAGTTTTCAGGGGGTATCGTGGGAGACCCAGTACTTC	CASSFQGVSWETQYF
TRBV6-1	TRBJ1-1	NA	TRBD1	TGTGCCAGCAGCCTCGGGGACAGGGGGCTCTGGCTGGAAGCTTTCTTT	CASSLGDRGLWLEAFF
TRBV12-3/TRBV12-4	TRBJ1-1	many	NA	TGTGCCAGCAGCTTCGGCCCAGGGGCCACTGAAGCTTTCTTT	CASSFGPGATEAFF
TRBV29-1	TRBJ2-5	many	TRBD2	TGCAGCGTTGGATATCTAGCGGGAGGGCGGGAGACCCAGTACTTC	CSVGYLAGGRETQYF
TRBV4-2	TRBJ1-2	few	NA	TGTGCCAGCAGCCCCCAAGGAGCTGGGGGGTATGGCTACACCTTC	CASSPQGAGGYGYTF
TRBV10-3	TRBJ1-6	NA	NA	TGTGCCAGCAAGCGGGGGGCAATAGCAGGGTGGTCCCTCCACTTT	CASKRGAIAGWSLHF
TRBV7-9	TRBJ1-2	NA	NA	TGTGCCAGCAGCTTAGTGGGAAAGCCGGACTATGGCTACACCTTC	CASSLVGKPDYGYTF
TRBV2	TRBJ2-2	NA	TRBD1	TGTGCCAGCAGGGGGACAGGGAACACCGGGGAGCTGTTTTTT	CASRGTGNTGELFF